This is a list of T cell receptor beta chains from one sample in a study of beta chain features in type 1 diabetes. Clones were read by immunoSEQ multiplex PCR, and TCRdb kept only the in-frame ones, dropping some. The sample lists around 240,000 clones; more than 15% were seen once. Sequenced material: naive CD4+ T cells from blood. The receptors originated from a man aged 25 to 45 with type 1 diabetes. The CDR3 runs from the conserved cysteine through the conserved F or W. D genes are given only for firm matches. Clone size is not always given. Where it is, it says once, few, many or a class for expanded clones.

TRBJ1-4 | TRBD1 | TRBV29-1 | few | CSVADRGGEKLFF | TGCAGCGTTGCGGACAGGGGAGGTGAAAAACTGTTTTTT
TRBJ1-4 | TRBD1 | TRBV29-1 | few | CSVGQGAQGKLFF | TGCAGCGTTGGACAGGGGGCGCAAGGGAAACTGTTTTTT
TRBJ2-7 | TRBD1 | TRBV9 | . | CASSVRQGGEQYF | TGTGCCAGCAGCGTAAGACAGGGCGGAGAGCAGTACTTC
TRBJ1-2 | . | TRBV20-1 | few | CSARGYGYTF | TGCAGTGCCAGAGGCTATGGCTACACCTTC
TRBJ1-1 | . | TRBV2 | . | CASKAGSMNTEAFF | TGTGCCAGCAAGGCAGGATCGATGAACACTGAAGCTTTCTTT
TRBJ2-1 | . | TRBV9 | few | CASSVAPTPGVGHNEQFF | TGTGCCAGCAGCGTAGCCCCTACTCCGGGAGTGGGGCACAATGAGCAGTTCTTC
TRBJ2-5 | . | TRBV11-1 | few | CASSFLSTSPGGGETQYF | TGTGCCAGCAGCTTTCTTTCTACCAGTCCTGGAGGAGGGGAGACCCAGTACTTC
TRBJ2-1 | . | TRBV5-1 | few | CASSLAGTLAYNEQFF | TGCGCCAGCAGCTTGGCAGGGACATTGGCCTACAATGAGCAGTTCTTC
TRBJ2-3 | . | TRBV6-5 | few | CASSYNSRGVTDTQYF | TGTGCCAGCAGTTACAACAGTCGTGGGGTCACAGATACGCAGTATTTT
TRBJ2-5 | TRBD2 | TRBV11-1 | few | CASSAKAGVRETQYF | TGTGCCAGCAGCGCGAAAGCGGGAGTACGCGAGACCCAGTACTTC
TRBJ2-4 | . | TRBV4-1 | . | CASSQDGKLRSENIQYF | TGCGCCAGCAGCCAAGATGGGAAGCTACGGTCGGAAAACATTCAGTACTTC
TRBJ1-2 | . | TRBV30 | . | CAWIGRVGWFEMPDYGYTF | TGTGCCTGGATCGGCAGGGTCGGTTGGTTTGAGATGCCGGACTATGGCTACACCTTC
TRBJ2-4 | TRBD1 | TRBV28 | . | CASSFDGQGRNIQYF | TGTGCCAGCAGTTTCGACGGACAGGGTAGGAACATTCAGTACTTC
TRBJ2-7 | . | TRBV14 | . | CASSPPGSNSYEQYF | TGTGCCAGCAGCCCCCCCGGGAGTAACTCCTACGAGCAGTACTTC
TRBJ2-1 | . | TRBV7-2 | few | CASRPPGASLNNEQFF | TGTGCCAGCAGACCGCCCGGCGCGTCTCTTAACAATGAGCAGTTCTTC
TRBJ1-5 | . | TRBV9 | . | CASSLQGNQPQHF | TGTGCCAGCAGCCTACAGGGAAATCAGCCCCAGCATTTT
TRBJ2-4 | . | TRBV7-2 | . | CASSRRAENIQYF | TGTGCCAGCAGCCGGAGGGCCGAAAACATTCAGTACTTC
TRBJ1-2 | . | TRBV29-1 | few | CSVEGGASYGYTF | TGCAGCGTTGAAGGAGGGGCCAGCTATGGCTACACCTTC
TRBJ2-1 | TRBD1 | TRBV9 | few | CASSVAGQGAWNEQFF | TGTGCCAGCAGCGTAGCTGGACAGGGGGCATGGAATGAGCAGTTCTTC
TRBJ2-2 | . | TRBV7-9 | . | CASSQGGELFF | TGTGCCAGCAGCCAAGGCGGGGAGCTGTTTTTT
TRBJ2-7 | . | TRBV28 | few | CASSSRQVQYF | TGTGCCAGCAGTTCTCGACAGGTGCAGTACTTC
TRBJ2-5 | . | TRBV7-2 | . | CASSFARGPGETQYF | TGTGCCAGCAGCTTCGCTCGGGGGCCCGGAGAGACCCAGTACTTC
TRBJ1-2 | . | TRBV7-2 | . | CASSLAPDSSPGYTF | TGTGCCAGCAGCTTGGCCCCGGACAGTTCCCCCGGCTACACCTTC
TRBJ2-7 | . | TRBV6-5 | . | CASSLLEGTYEQYF | TGTGCCAGCAGTCTGCTCGAGGGAACCTACGAGCAGTACTTC
TRBJ2-3 | . | TRBV29-1 | few | CSVARLLGTDTQYF | TGCAGCGTGGCCCGGTTGCTCGGCACAGATACGCAGTATTTT
TRBJ2-7 | . | TRBV25-1 | few | CASSRGYEQYF | TGTGCCAGCAGTCGAGGGTACGAGCAGTACTTC
TRBJ2-3 | . | TRBV7-2 | few | CASSLSRDTQYF | TGTGCCAGCAGCTTAAGTAGGGATACGCAGTATTTT